This TCR beta chain was captured by sequencing in a study of blood T cell repertoires in COVID-19. The assay was immunoSEQ multiplex PCR, and TCRdb's table has in-frame clones only and misses some. The sample carries a few hundred thousand clones, around 89% recorded once. The CDR3 extends over 15 amino acids. Looked up from germline, CDR1 is SNHLY and CDR2 is FYNNEI. Trimming took 8 bases from V and 5 from J; bases not matched to a gene: 12. This receptor was identified in a middle-aged woman who had recovered from COVID-19. The chain employs TRBV2 and TRBJ2-7, with TRBD1 matching over 10 bases. The specimen sequenced was PBMCs or T cells enriched from blood (not recorded which). CDR3 DNA sequence: TGTGCCAGCCGGGACAGGGGCATCCGTGCTCACGAGCAGTACTTC. Translated: CASRDRGIRAHEQYF.